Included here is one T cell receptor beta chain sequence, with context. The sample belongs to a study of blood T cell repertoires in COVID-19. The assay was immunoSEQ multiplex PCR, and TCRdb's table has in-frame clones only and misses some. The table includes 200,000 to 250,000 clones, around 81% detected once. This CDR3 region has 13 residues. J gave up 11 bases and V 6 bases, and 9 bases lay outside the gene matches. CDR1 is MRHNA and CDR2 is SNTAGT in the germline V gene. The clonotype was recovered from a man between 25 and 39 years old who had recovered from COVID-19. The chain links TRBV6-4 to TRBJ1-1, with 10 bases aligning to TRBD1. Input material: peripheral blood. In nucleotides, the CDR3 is TGTGCCAGCAGCTCCGGGACAGGGGCCCCCGCTTTCTTT. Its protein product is CASSSGTGAPAFF.